These 8 T cell receptor beta chains were all obtained from the same sample, sequenced in a study of blood T cell repertoires in COVID-19 (dated by TCRdb to about 2020). The library was made by the immunoSEQ multiplex PCR assay. TCRdb mirrors the immuneACCESS table, restricted to in-frame sequences. Some clones are absent from its copies; in checked studies, under half trace to an unresolved V gene, and the reason for the others is unknown. Within this sample are approximately 220,000 clones, with 85% of them counted one time only. Together, the top ten hold roughly a sixth of the sample. Material for sequencing was PBMCs or T cells enriched from blood (not recorded which). The receptors shown here come from a man in his forties who had recovered from COVID-19.

The chain carries TRBV5-6 and TRBJ1-5, with no clear D. CDR3 length: 13 amino acids. V was shortened by 4 bases and J by 3 bases, with 8 bases between the two germline ends. Germline assignment: CDR1 SGHDT and CDR2 YYEEEE. The CDR3 region has the DNA TGTGCCAGCAGCCGAGGGTTCAATCAGCCCCAGCATTTT. It specifies CASSRGFNQPQHF.

This chain joins TRBV15 and TRBJ1-2; D is undetermined. This CDR3 contains 14 residues. Between the trimmed V and J ends, which lost 3 bases and 7 bases, there was a span of 15 bases. From germline, CDR1 is LNHNV and CDR2 YYDKDF (reference sequence). CDR3 nucleotides: TGTGCCACCAGCAGTGTCCGCGGGTTGGGTGGCTACACCTTC. Protein sequence: CATSSVRGLGGYTF. Full variable domain (outside the CDR3, taken from reference TRBV15 and TRBJ1-2): DAMVIQNPRYQVTQFGKPVTLSCSQTLNHNVMYWYQQKSSQAPKLLFHYYDKDFNNEADTPDNFQSRRPNTSFCFLDIRSPGLGDTAMYLCATSSVRGLGGYTFGSGTRLTVV.

J is TRBJ2-7 and V is TRBV30; 8 bases agree with TRBD2. The CDR3 extends over 11 amino acids. V dropped 7 bases and J dropped 7; count of bases not matched to a gene: 6. CDR1 is GTSNPN, CDR2 SVGIG, per germline (reference sequence). This CDR3 is CASNGGGEQYF. The CDR3 coding sequence is TGTGCCTCCAACGGGGGGGGTGAGCAGTACTTC.

The rearrangement joins TRBV9 to TRBJ2-1, with 7 nucleotides matching TRBD2. The germline V gene encodes CDR1 SGDLS and CDR2 YYNGEE. V lost 7 bases and J lost 6; bases outside the gene matches: 10. CDR3 length: 14 amino acids. CDR3 coding DNA: TGTGCCAGCGGCGGACGCGGGAGCCCCAATGAGCAGTTCTTC. It codes for CASGGRGSPNEQFF.

The chain uses TRBV28 and TRBJ1-5; D not certain. Trimming shortened V by 6 bases and J by 5 bases, and 11 bases separated the two germline ends. CDR3 size: 13 residues. In germline, CDR1 is MDHEN, CDR2 SYDVKM. The CDR3 region is CASRSTLHQPQHF. For the CDR3, the DNA is TGTGCCAGCAGGTCGACTCTCCATCAGCCCCAGCATTTT.

V gene TRBV24-1 combines with J gene TRBJ2-3; D remains ambiguous. CDR3 length: 16 amino acids. The germline V gene encodes CDR1 KGHDR and CDR2 SFDVKD. The V and J ends lost 3 bases and 0 bases respectively, with 12 bases between them. CDR3 loop: CATSDLEWASTDTQYF. The DNA for the CDR3 is TGTGCCACCAGTGATCTGGAATGGGCTAGCACAGATACGCAGTATTTT.

The chain uses TRBV9 and TRBJ1-5; D is ambiguous. Per germline, CDR1 SGDLS and CDR2 YYNGEE. V gave up 3 bases and J gave up 3 bases, with 16 bases separating them. The CDR3 is 16 residues long. The CDR3 region is CASSADLSGINQPQHF. Here the CDR3 DNA reads TGTGCCAGCAGCGCAGACCTAAGCGGGATCAATCAGCCCCAGCATTTT.

The rearrangement joins TRBV4-2 to TRBJ1-1; 7 bases are a match to TRBD1. In germline, CDR1 is LGHNA, CDR2 YNFKEQ. The CDR3 spans 14 residues. V shed 4 bases and J 7 bases; nucleotides not matched to a gene: 9. CDR3: CASSRQGEKGEAFF. The CDR3 region has the DNA TGTGCCAGCAGCCGCCAGGGGGAAAAAGGTGAAGCTTTCTTT.